This passage covers 28 T cell receptor beta chains from one sample sequenced in a study of blood T cell repertoires in COVID-19. Assay used: immunoSEQ multiplex PCR; TCRdb lists only in-frame clones, some missing. The table has roughly 200,000 clones, approximately 80% seen once. Sequences were obtained from peripheral blood. These receptors all come from a woman aged 80 or over with COVID-19, enrolled during active disease.

This clone was picked up a small number of times. The rearrangement joins TRBV5-1 to TRBJ2-7; TRBD1 matches at 7 bases. The CDR3 has 13 amino acids. Germline V gene data show CDR1 as SGHRS and CDR2 as YFSETQ. J was trimmed by 2 bases and V by 4 bases; bases with no gene match: 3. Here the CDR3 DNA reads TGCGCCAGCAGCCCGGACAGGCCCTACGAGCAGTACTTC. As protein: CASSPDRPYEQYF.

The chain is built from TRBV6-5 and TRBJ1-2; D possibly corresponds to TRBD1 (6 bases). The germline gives CDR1 MNHEY, CDR2 SVGAGI. Trimming cost V 4 bases and J 4 bases, with 19 bases left between them. The CDR3 runs 16 residues. The CDR3 region has the DNA TGTGCCAGCAGTTCCATTGACAGGTTCTACATCTATGGCTACACCTTC. Translated, it gives CASSSIDRFYIYGYTF.

This chain uses TRBV6-5 with TRBJ2-5; TRBD1 might be the D (5 bases). V was trimmed by 1 base and J by 0 bases, leaving 6 bases between them. Per germline, CDR1 MNHEY and CDR2 SVGAGI. This CDR3 is built from 14 residues. The CDR3 sequence: CASSYWTNQETQYF. CDR3 coding DNA: TGTGCCAGCAGTTACTGGACAAACCAAGAGACCCAGTACTTC.

The genes are TRBV7-9 and TRBJ2-7, with 9 positions matching TRBD1. From germline, CDR1 is SEHNR and CDR2 FQNEAQ (reference sequence). This CDR3 spans 15 amino acids. The V segment lost 5 bases and the J segment 6 bases; nucleotides outside the gene matches: 11. The CDR3 DNA follows: TGTGCCAGCAGCCCTACCGGGACAGGGATTTCCGAGCAGTACTTC. It specifies CASSPTGTGISEQYF.

This clone was seen just once. The CDR3 DNA reads TGCGCCAGCAGCTTGGGGTCTACCACCTACAATGAGCAGTTCTTC. Translated, it gives CASSLGSTTYNEQFF. V and J are TRBV5-1 and TRBJ2-1; D unresolved. This CDR3 region has 15 residues. Looked up from germline, CDR1 is SGHRS and CDR2 is YFSETQ. V was pared by 0 bases and J by 2 bases, with 9 bases between.

This clone was seen just once. The V gene is TRBV5-1, the J gene TRBJ2-7; 9 nucleotides match TRBD1. The V and J ends lost 6 bases and 3 bases, in that order; junction bases with no gene match: 10. This CDR3 has 15 amino acids. From germline, CDR1 is SGHRS and CDR2 YFSETQ. This chain's CDR3 is CASTTGGTGIYEQYF. CDR3 in DNA: TGCGCCAGCACCACTGGGGGGACAGGGATCTACGAGCAGTACTTC.

The chain is built from TRBV23-1 and TRBJ1-2; 7 bases map to TRBD1. TRBV23-1 is annotated as an ORF whose role is uncertain. V dropped 4 bases and J dropped 0; count of bases not matched to a gene: 8. This CDR3 has 16 residues. The CDR3 DNA reads TGCGCCAGCAGTCGATTAACAGGGGCAGCTAACTATGGCTACACCTTC. Encoded protein: CASSRLTGAANYGYTF.

The rearrangement links TRBV27 to TRBJ2-7; D may be TRBD2 (5 bases). The CDR3 loop spans 13 amino acids. Trimming pared 6 bases from V and 7 bases from J, leaving 16 bases between. The germline V gene encodes CDR1 MNHEY and CDR2 SMNVEV (reference sequence). CDR3 DNA sequence: TGTGCCAGCAGAACGGGGTCCGGAAGGGAGCAGTACTTC. This codes for CASRTGSGREQYF.

The CDR3 bases are TGTGCCAGCAGTGAAGTGACAGGGTTTGGAGAAGCTTTCTTT. Amino acid sequence: CASSEVTGFGEAFF. The rearrangement uses TRBV6-1 and TRBJ1-1, with 7 bases matching TRBD1. J gave up 8 bases and V 1 base, and 7 bases lay outside the gene matches. In germline, CDR1 is MNHNS, CDR2 SASEGT. CDR3 length: 14 residues.

In this sample, this clone turned up once. The chain has TRBV15 and TRBJ2-5; maybe TRBD2 (6 bases). There are 13 residues in the CDR3. Germline V lookup: CDR1 LNHNV, CDR2 YYDKDF (reference sequence). V was trimmed by 0 bases and J by 6 bases, leaving 8 bases between them. CDR3 coding DNA: TGTGCCACCAGCAGAGATCTAGCGCAGACCCAGTACTTC. This encodes CATSRDLAQTQYF.

A single count supports this clone. The rearrangement joins TRBV10-3 to TRBJ2-1; weak D call: TRBD1 (5 bases). The V gene's germline CDR1 is ENHRY and CDR2 SYGVKD. CDR3 length: 13 amino acids. Trimming removed 7 bases at V and 7 bases at J, with 14 bases between. CDR3 sequence: CAIKVAGINEQFF. The CDR3 bases are TGTGCCATCAAAGTGGCAGGGATTAATGAGCAGTTCTTC.

The chain uses TRBV4-2 and TRBJ2-5; 9 bases map to TRBD2. The end of the DNA fits TRBJ2-7 better, so the J call may be wrong. The CDR3 covers 16 residues. Germline V CDR1 and CDR2: LGHNA, YNFKEQ. Written as DNA, the CDR3 is TGTGCCAGCAGCCAAGATGGGCTAGCGGGATCCTACGAGCAGTACTTC. It specifies CASSQDGLAGSYEQYF.

The genes are TRBV27 and TRBJ1-2; D gene unclear. The CDR3 length is 13 residues. V was trimmed by 5 bases and J by 7 bases, leaving 14 bases between them. Germline assignment: CDR1 MNHEY and CDR2 SMNVEV (reference sequence). The CDR3 DNA reads as TGTGCCAGCAGTAAGGTAGGAGGAAGTGGCTACACCTTC. It specifies CASSKVGGSGYTF.

The V and J genes are TRBV28 and TRBJ2-7, with 9 bases aligning to TRBD2. Germline assignment: CDR1 MDHEN and CDR2 SYDVKM. The length of the CDR3 is 14 residues. V lost 6 bases to trimming and J lost 2 bases; unmatched junction nucleotides: 5. CDR3: CASRRTSATYEQYF. The DNA of the CDR3 is TGTGCCAGCAGGCGGACTAGCGCGACCTACGAGCAGTACTTC.

This clone was observed a handful of times. The chain recombines TRBV19 with TRBJ2-1, with 13 bases identical to TRBD2. The CDR3 spans 18 residues. Germline V gives CDR1 LNHDA, CDR2 SQIVND (reference sequence). J gave up 1 base and V 5 bases, and 8 bases lay outside the gene matches. Here the CDR3 reads CASSPQTSGGRSYNEQFF. The CDR3 region has the DNA TGTGCCAGTAGTCCCCAGACTAGCGGGGGGCGGTCCTACAATGAGCAGTTCTTC. Using reference TRBV19 and TRBJ2-1 for the parts outside the CDR3, the full variable domain is DGGITQSPKYLFRKEGQNVTLSCEQNLNHDAMYWYRQDPGQGLRLIYYSQIVNDFQKGDIAEGYSVSREKKESFPLTVTSAQKNPTAFYLCASSPQTSGGRSYNEQFFGPGTRLTVL.

This chain uses TRBV7-2 with TRBJ2-1; 8 nucleotides match TRBD2. V trimming: 5 bases; J trimming: 0 bases; junction bases outside the gene matches: 3. The CDR3 is 15 amino acids. CDR1 is SGHTA and CDR2 is FQGNSA in the germline V gene. The CDR3 DNA sequence: TGTGCCAGCAGCCAGAGCGGGAGCTCCTACAATGAGCAGTTCTTC. Residues: CASSQSGSSYNEQFF.

This sequence joins TRBV18 and TRBJ1-2; D is uncertain. The ends were cut back, 3 bases at V and 5 bases at J, with 10 bases in the middle. CDR3 length: 13 residues. Germline CDR1 is KGHSH and CDR2 is LQKENI. CDR3 coding DNA: TGTGCCAGCTCACCCCGGGGAAGGTATGGCTACACCTTC. This encodes CASSPRGRYGYTF.

The rearrangement links TRBV6-6 to TRBJ1-5, with D possibly matching TRBD1 (6 bases). This CDR3 is built from 15 residues. Germline V CDR1 and CDR2: MNHNY, SVGAGI (reference sequence). Trimming took 0 bases from V and 3 from J, leaving 9 bases between them. CDR3 in amino acids: CASSYSTGPNQPQHF. CDR3 DNA sequence: TGTGCCAGCAGTTACTCGACAGGACCCAATCAGCCCCAGCATTTT.

Only a few counts were recorded for this clone. The chain joins TRBV6-5 to TRBJ1-1, with TRBD1 as a possible D gene (5 bases). CDR3 length: 15 residues. Germline CDR1 reads MNHEY; CDR2 reads SVGAGI. V shed 7 bases and J shed 4 bases, with 19 bases lying between them. The CDR3 sequence: CASIPSEGRGTEAFF. The CDR3 bases are TGTGCCAGCATACCCTCGGAGGGGCGGGGCACTGAAGCTTTCTTT.

The sample holds one count of this clone. The chain carries TRBV2 and TRBJ2-7; D is undetermined. With 11 bases removed from V and 1 base from J, the gap between germline ends came to 12 bases. CDR3 length equals 12 residues. The germline CDR1 and CDR2 sequences are SNHLY and FYNNEI. DNA for the CDR3: TGTGCCTGTTCACGCGAGTCCTACGAGCAGTACTTC. It yields the protein CACSRESYEQYF.

CDR3 DNA sequence: TGTGCCAGTAGCCTCGGGGATCGGGCCCCGAGCTCTGGAAACACCATATATTTT. This sequence encodes CASSLGDRAPSSGNTIYF. The genes are TRBV19 and TRBJ1-3, with unresolved D. The CDR3 is 18 residues long. Germline assignment: CDR1 LNHDA and CDR2 SQIVND (reference sequence). Trimming pared 6 bases from V and 0 bases from J, leaving 21 bases between.

The CDR3 DNA follows: TGCGCCACCACACCTTTCTCTGGGGCCAACGTCCTGACTTTC. This encodes CATTPFSGANVLTF. The rearrangement uses TRBV5-1 and TRBJ2-6; D call uncertain. Germline loops: CDR1 SGHRS, CDR2 YFSETQ. V was cut by 9 bases and J by 0 bases, with 10 bases left in between. The CDR3 is made up of 14 amino acids. Complete variable domain (other parts from reference TRBV5-1 and TRBJ2-6): KAGVTQTPRYLIKTRGQQVTLSCSPISGHRSVSWYQQTPGQGLQFLFEYFSETQRNKGNFPGRFSGRQFSNSRSEMNVSTLELGDSALYLCATTPFSGANVLTFGAGSRLTVL.

This clone was counted a single time. The J gene is TRBJ2-3, the V gene TRBV11-1; D remains unclear. CDR1 is SGHAT and CDR2 is FQDESV in the germline V gene (reference sequence). Trimming cost V 0 bases and J 2 bases, with 9 bases left between them. The CDR3 length is 15 residues. CDR3 in DNA: TGTGCCAGCAGCTTAGCCGTCCCCTTCACAGATACGCAGTATTTT. Encoded protein: CASSLAVPFTDTQYF.

This chain uses TRBV2 with TRBJ2-5, with 8 nucleotides matching TRBD2. V gave up 8 bases and J gave up 5 bases; unmatched junction bases: 7. CDR3 size: 13 residues. Germline V CDR1 and CDR2: SNHLY, FYNNEI. The DNA of the CDR3 is TGTGCCAGCCACACGGGGGGGCACGAGACCCAGTACTTC. Translation gives CASHTGGHETQYF.

The rearrangement uses TRBV24-1 and TRBJ2-2; TRBD2 is a possible D gene (6 bases). The ends were cut back, 5 bases at V and 2 bases at J, with 11 bases in the middle. This CDR3 spans 15 amino acids. The germline V gene has CDR1 KGHDR and CDR2 SFDVKD. CDR3 coding DNA: TGTGCCACCAGTGCGTACGGGACTAACACCGGGGAGCTGTTTTTT. Its protein is CATSAYGTNTGELFF.

This chain uses TRBV9 with TRBJ1-1; no definite D call. This CDR3 spans 16 amino acids. The ends were cut back, 0 bases at V and 3 bases at J, with 15 bases in the middle. CDR1 is SGDLS and CDR2 is YYNGEE in the germline V gene. This CDR3 is CASSVVSQRLDTEAFF. The DNA for the CDR3 is TGTGCCAGCAGCGTAGTAAGTCAGCGACTGGACACTGAAGCTTTCTTT. Combining the CDR3 with reference TRBV9 and TRBJ1-1 gives the whole variable domain DSGVTQTPKHLITATGQRVTLRCSPRSGDLSVYWYQQSLDQGLQFLIQYYNGEERAKGNILERFSAQQFPDLHSELNLSSLELGDSALYFCASSVVSQRLDTEAFFGQGTRLTVV.

The J gene is TRBJ2-3, the V gene TRBV2; 9 bases line up with TRBD1. With V trimmed by 3 bases and J by 6 bases, 7 bases remained unmatched. Germline CDR1 is SNHLY and CDR2 is FYNNEI. The CDR3 totals 15 residues. For the CDR3, the DNA is TGTGCCAGCAGTGAGGAGAGACAGGGGGGGGATACGCAGTATTTT. The encoded protein is CASSEERQGGDTQYF. Drawing the rest from reference TRBV2 and TRBJ2-3, the complete variable domain is EPEVTQTPSHQVTQMGQEVILRCVPISNHLYFYWYRQILGQKVEFLVSFYNNEISEKSEIFDDQFSVERPDGSNFTLKIRSTKLEDSAMYFCASSEERQGGDTQYFGPGTRLTVL.

Notes on this clone: Other DNA sequences of this sample code for an identical CDR3. This chain joins TRBV19 and TRBJ2-1; D uncertain. V was pared by 5 bases and J by 3 bases, with 8 bases between. CDR3 length: 13 residues. CDR1 is LNHDA and CDR2 is SQIVND in the germline V gene (reference sequence). CDR3 sequence (DNA): TGTGCCAGTAGTCCCCGCGGCTACAATGAGCAGTTCTTC. It codes for CASSPRGYNEQFF.